This T cell receptor beta chain was captured in a study of T cell repertoires in cytomegalovirus infection. Study-level background: The public TCR beta signatures pointed to both CMV infection and matching HLA type.

This clonotype has at least ten counts. Antigen specificity is unknown. V lost 4 bases and J 1 base, leaving 7 bases between the germline ends. The CDR3 is 13 amino acids. Germline V gives CDR1 SNHLY, CDR2 FYNNEI. Regarding the study as a whole: Ex vivo responses were dominated by HLA-C-restricted CMV-specific TCR beta clonotypes.

TCRdb reprocessed the reads with MiXCR, giving one entry per CDR3 protein. The sample lists about 140,000 distinct CDR3 sequences, 5.5% to 8% occurring once. The chain uses TRBV2 and TRBJ1-1; D is unclear. The sequence was collected from a human donor in good health (CMV status not recorded). Some clones in this sample may be carry-over from other donors' samples. The sample consisted of PBMCs. The CDR3 spells CASSGAGNTEAFF. CDR3 coding DNA: TGTGCCAGCAGTGGGGCAGGGAACACTGAAGCTTTCTTT.